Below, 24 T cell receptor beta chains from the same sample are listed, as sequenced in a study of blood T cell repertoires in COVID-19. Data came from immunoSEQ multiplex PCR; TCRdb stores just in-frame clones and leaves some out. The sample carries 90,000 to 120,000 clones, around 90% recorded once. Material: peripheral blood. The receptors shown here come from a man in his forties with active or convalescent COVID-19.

Here the CDR3 reads CASSFQLGVTYNEQFF. The CDR3 nucleotides are TGTGCCAGCAGTTTCCAGCTGGGAGTAACTTACAATGAGCAGTTCTTC. This chain joins TRBV27 and TRBJ2-1; possible D gene TRBD2, 5 bases. Trimming stripped 3 bases from V and 4 bases from J, with 16 bases between. CDR3 size: 16 residues. Germline CDR1 MNHEY, CDR2 SMNVEV (reference sequence).

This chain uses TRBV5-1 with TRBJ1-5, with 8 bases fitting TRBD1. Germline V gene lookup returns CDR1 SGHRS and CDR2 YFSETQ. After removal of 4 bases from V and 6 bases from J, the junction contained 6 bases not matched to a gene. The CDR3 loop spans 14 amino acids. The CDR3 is CASSPTGGTQPQHF. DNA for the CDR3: TGCGCCAGCAGCCCTACAGGGGGAACTCAGCCCCAGCATTTT.

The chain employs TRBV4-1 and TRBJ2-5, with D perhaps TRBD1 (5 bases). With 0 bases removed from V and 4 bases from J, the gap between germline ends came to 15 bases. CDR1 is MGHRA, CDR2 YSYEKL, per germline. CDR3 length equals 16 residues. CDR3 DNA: TGCGCCAGCAGCCAAGAAATGATAGGGGCGCGAGAGACCCAGTACTTC. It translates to CASSQEMIGARETQYF.

The CDR3 protein is CASGGGESSYNSPLHF. The CDR3 nucleotides are TGTGCCAGTGGAGGAGGTGAGAGCTCCTATAATTCACCCCTCCACTTT. The rearrangement uses TRBV19 and TRBJ1-6; D unresolved. The CDR3 length is 16 residues. CDR1 and CDR2 from the germline V gene are LNHDA and SQIVND (reference sequence). V lost 8 bases and J lost 0, with 14 bases in between.

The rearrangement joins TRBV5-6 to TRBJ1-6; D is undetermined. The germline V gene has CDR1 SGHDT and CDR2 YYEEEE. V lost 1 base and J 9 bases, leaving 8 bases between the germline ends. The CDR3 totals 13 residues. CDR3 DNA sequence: TGTGCCAGCAGCTTGCCGAGTGGTTCACCCCTCCACTTT. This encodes CASSLPSGSPLHF.

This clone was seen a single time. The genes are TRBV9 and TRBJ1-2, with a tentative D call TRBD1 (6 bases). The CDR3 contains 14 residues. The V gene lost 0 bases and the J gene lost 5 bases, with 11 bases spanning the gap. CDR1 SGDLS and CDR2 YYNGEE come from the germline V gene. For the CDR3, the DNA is TGTGCCAGCAGCGTAGGGACAGCCGCATATGGCTACACCTTC. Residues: CASSVGTAAYGYTF.

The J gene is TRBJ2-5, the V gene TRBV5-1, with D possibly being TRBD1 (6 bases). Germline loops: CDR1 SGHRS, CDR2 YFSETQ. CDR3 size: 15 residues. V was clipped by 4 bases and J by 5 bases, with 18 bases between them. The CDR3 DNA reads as TGCGCCAGCAGCGACCCACAGGGTAATATGGAGACCCAGTACTTC. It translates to CASSDPQGNMETQYF. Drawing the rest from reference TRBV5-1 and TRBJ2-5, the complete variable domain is KAGVTQTPRYLIKTRGQQVTLSCSPISGHRSVSWYQQTPGQGLQFLFEYFSETQRNKGNFPGRFSGRQFSNSRSEMNVSTLELGDSALYLCASSDPQGNMETQYFGPGTRLLVL.

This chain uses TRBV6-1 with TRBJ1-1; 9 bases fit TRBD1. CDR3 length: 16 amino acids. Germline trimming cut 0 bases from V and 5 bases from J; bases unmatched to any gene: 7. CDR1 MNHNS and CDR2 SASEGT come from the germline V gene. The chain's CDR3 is CASSEAGATGGTEAFF. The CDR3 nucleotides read TGTGCCAGCAGTGAAGCGGGGGCGACAGGGGGAACTGAAGCTTTCTTT.

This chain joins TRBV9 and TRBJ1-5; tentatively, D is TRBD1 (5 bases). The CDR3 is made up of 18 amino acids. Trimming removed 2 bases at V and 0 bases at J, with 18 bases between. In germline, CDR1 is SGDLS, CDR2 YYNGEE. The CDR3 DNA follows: TGTGCCAGCAGCGTTCGCGAACGACAGCCCGATAGCAATCAGCCCCAGCATTTT. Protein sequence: CASSVRERQPDSNQPQHF.

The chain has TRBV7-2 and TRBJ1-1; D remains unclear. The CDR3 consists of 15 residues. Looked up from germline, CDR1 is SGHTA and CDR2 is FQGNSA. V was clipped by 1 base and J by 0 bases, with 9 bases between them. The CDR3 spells CASSLGSAVNTEAFF. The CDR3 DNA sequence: TGTGCCAGCAGCTTAGGGAGTGCGGTGAACACTGAAGCTTTCTTT.

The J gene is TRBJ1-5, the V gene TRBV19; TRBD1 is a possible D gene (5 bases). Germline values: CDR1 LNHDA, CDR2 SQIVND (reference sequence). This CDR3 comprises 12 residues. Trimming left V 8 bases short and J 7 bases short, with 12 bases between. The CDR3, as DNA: TGTGCCAGTGGGTATGGGGGGCAGCCCCAGCATTTT. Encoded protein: CASGYGGQPQHF.

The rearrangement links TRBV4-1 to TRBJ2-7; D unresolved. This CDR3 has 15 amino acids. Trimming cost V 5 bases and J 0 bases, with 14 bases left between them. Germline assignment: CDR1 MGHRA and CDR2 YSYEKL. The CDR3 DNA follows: TGCGCCAGCAGCGAGAAAGAAACGCTCTCCTACGAGCAGTACTTC. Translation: CASSEKETLSYEQYF.

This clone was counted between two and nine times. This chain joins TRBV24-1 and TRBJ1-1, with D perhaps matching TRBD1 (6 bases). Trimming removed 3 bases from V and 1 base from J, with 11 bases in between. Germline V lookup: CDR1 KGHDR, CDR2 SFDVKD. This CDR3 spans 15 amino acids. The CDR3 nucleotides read TGTGCCACCAGTGATGGACAGAGACCGAACACTGAAGCTTTCTTT. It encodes CATSDGQRPNTEAFF.

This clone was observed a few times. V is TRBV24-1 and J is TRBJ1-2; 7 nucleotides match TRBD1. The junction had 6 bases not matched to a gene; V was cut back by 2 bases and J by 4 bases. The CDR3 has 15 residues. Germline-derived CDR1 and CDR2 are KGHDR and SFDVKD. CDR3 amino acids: CATSDSDRQGYGYTF. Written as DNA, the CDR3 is TGTGCCACCAGTGATTCGGACAGACAGGGCTATGGCTACACCTTC.

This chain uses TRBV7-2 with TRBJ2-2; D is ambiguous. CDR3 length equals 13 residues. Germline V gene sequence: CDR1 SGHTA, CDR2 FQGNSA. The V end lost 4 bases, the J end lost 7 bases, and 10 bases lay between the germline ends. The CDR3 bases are TGTGCCAGCAGCTCACCCGTCGGCGGGGAGCTGTTTTTT. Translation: CASSSPVGGELFF.

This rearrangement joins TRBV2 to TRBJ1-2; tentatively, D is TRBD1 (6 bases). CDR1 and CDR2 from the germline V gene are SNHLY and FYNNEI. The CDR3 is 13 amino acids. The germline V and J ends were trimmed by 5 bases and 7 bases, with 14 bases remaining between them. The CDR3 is CASSPGEAVGYTF. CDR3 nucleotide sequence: TGTGCCAGCAGTCCAGGGGAAGCTGTTGGCTACACCTTC. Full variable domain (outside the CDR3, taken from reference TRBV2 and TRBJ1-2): EPEVTQTPSHQVTQMGQEVILRCVPISNHLYFYWYRQILGQKVEFLVSFYNNEISEKSEIFDDQFSVERPDGSNFTLKIRSTKLEDSAMYFCASSPGEAVGYTFGSGTRLTVV.

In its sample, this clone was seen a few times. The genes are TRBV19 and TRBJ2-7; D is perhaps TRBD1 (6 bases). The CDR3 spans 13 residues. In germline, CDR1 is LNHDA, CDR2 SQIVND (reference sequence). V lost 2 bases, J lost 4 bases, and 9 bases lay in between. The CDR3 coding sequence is TGTGCCAGTAGTATAAGCAGGGGTTACGAGCAGTACTTC. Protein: CASSISRGYEQYF.

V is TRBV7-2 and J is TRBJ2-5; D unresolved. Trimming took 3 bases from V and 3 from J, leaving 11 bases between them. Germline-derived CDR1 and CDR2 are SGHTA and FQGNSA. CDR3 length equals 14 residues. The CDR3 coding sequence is TGTGCCAGCAGCTTGGGCCTTTTTAAAGAGACCCAGTACTTC. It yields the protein CASSLGLFKETQYF.

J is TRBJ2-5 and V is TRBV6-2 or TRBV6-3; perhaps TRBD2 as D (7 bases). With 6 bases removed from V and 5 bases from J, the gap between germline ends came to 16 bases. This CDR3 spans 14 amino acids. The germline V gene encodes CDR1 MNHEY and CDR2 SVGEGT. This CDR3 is CASSPTRGGETQYF. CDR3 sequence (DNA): TGTGCCAGCAGCCCGACTAGGGGGGGCGAGACCCAGTACTTC.

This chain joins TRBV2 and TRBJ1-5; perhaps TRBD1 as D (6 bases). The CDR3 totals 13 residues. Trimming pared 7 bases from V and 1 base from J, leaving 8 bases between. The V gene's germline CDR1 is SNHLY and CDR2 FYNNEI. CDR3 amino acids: CASNQGSNQPQHF. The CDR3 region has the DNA TGTGCCAGCAACCAGGGGAGCAATCAGCCCCAGCATTTT.

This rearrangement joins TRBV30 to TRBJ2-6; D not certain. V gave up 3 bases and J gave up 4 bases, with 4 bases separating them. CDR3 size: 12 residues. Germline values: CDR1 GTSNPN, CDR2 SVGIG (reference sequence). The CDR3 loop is CAWSSGANVLTF. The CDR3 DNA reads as TGTGCCTGGAGCTCCGGGGCCAACGTCCTGACTTTC.

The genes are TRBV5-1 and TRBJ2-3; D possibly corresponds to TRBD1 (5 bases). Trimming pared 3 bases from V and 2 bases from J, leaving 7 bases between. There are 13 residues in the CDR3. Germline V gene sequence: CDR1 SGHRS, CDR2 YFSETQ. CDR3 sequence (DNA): TGCGCCAGCAGCTCAGGGAACACAGATACGCAGTATTTT. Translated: CASSSGNTDTQYF.

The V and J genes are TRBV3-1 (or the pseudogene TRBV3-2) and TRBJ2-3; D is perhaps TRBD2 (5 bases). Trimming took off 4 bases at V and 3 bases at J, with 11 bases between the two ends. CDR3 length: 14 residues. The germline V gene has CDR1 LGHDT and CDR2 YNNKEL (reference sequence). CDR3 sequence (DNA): TGTGCCAGCAGCCCCTCGGGAACGACAGATACGCAGTATTTT. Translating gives CASSPSGTTDTQYF.

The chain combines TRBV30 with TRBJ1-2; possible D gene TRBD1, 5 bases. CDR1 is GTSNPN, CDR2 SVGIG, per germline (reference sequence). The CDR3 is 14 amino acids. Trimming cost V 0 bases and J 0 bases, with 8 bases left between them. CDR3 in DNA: TGTGCCTGGAGTGTGCGGGGGTCTAACTATGGCTACACCTTC. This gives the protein CAWSVRGSNYGYTF.